This T cell receptor (beta chain) was profiled in a study of T cell responses to AZD1222 COVID-19 vaccine. The data were produced by immunoSEQ multiplex PCR, yet TCRdb's version contains in-frame clones alone and is incomplete. The sample has 90,000 to 120,000 clones, about 93% seen once. Germline V gene sequence: CDR1 LGHNT, CDR2 FRNRAP. CDR3 length: 15 amino acids. Trimming at V came to 5 bases and at J to 8 bases, leaving 11 bases not matched to a gene. Sequenced here: peripheral blood, sampled on day 0 of AZD1222 vaccination. The receptor was derived from an adult in good health. The chain joins TRBV12-5 to TRBJ2-4; the match to TRBD2 covers 8 bases. The CDR3 sequence: CASGPGLAGRHIQYF. The CDR3 DNA reads as TGTGCTAGTGGTCCCGGACTAGCCGGGAGACACATTCAGTACTTC. Supplemented by reference TRBV12-5 and TRBJ2-4, the full variable domain reads DARVTQTPRHKVTEMGQEVTMRCQPILGHNTVFWYRQTMMQGLELLAYFRNRAPLDDSGMPKDRFSAEMPDATLATLKIQPSEPRDSAVYFCASGPGLAGRHIQYFGAGTRLSVL.